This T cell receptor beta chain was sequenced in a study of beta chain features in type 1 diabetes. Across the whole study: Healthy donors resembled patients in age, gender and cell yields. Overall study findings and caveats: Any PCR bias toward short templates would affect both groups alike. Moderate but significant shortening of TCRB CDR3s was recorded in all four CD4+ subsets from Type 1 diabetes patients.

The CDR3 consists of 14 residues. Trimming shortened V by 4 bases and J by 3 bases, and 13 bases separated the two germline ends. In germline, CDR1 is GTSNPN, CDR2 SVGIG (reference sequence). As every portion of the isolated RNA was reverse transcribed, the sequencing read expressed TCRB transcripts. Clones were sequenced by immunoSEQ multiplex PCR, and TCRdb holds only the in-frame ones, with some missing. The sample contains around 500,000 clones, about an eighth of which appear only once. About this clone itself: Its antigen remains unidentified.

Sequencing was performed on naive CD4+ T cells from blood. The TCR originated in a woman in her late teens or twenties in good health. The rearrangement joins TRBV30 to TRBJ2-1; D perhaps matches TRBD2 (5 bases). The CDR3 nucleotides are TGTGCCTGGACTAAGGCGGGCTACTACAATGAGCAGTTCTTC. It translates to CAWTKAGYYNEQFF.